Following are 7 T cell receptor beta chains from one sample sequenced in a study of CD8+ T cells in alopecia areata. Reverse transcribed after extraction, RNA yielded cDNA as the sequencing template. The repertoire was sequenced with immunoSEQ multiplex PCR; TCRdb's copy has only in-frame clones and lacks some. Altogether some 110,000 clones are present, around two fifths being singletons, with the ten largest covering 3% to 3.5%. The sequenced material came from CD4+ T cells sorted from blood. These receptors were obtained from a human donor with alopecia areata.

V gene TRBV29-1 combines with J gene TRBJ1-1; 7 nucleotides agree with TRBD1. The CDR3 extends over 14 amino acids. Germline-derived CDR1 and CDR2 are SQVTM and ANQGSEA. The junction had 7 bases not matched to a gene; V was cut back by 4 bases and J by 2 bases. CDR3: CSVAHRGLNTEAFF. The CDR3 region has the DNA TGCAGCGTTGCGCACAGGGGTCTCAACACTGAAGCTTTCTTT. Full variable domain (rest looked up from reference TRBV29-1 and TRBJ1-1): SAVISQKPSRDICQRGTSLTIQCQVDSQVTMMFWYRQQPGQSLTLIATANQGSEATYESGFVIDKFPISRPNLTFSTLTVSNMSPEDSSIYLCSVAHRGLNTEAFFGQGTRLTVV.

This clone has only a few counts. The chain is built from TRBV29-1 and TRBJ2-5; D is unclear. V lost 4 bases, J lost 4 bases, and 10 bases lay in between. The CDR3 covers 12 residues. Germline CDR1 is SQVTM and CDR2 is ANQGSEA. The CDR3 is CSVAEGRETQYF. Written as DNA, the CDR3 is TGCAGCGTTGCTGAAGGCAGAGAGACCCAGTACTTC.

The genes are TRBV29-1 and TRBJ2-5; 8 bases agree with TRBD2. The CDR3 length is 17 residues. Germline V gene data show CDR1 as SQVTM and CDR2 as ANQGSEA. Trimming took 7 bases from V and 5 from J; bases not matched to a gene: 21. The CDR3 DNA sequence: TGCAGCGCCTTCCAAACTGCCGGGACTAGTCGTCTTGAGACCCAGTACTTC. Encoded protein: CSAFQTAGTSRLETQYF. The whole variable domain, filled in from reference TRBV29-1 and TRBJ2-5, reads SAVISQKPSRDICQRGTSLTIQCQVDSQVTMMFWYRQQPGQSLTLIATANQGSEATYESGFVIDKFPISRPNLTFSTLTVSNMSPEDSSIYLCSAFQTAGTSRLETQYFGPGTRLLVL.

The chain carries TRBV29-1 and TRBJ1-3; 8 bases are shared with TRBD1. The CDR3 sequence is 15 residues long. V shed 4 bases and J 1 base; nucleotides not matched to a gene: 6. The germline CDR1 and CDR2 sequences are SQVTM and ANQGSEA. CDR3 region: CSVGLRTGSGNTIYF. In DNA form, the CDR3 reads TGCAGCGTTGGCCTCAGGACAGGGTCTGGAAACACCATATATTTT.

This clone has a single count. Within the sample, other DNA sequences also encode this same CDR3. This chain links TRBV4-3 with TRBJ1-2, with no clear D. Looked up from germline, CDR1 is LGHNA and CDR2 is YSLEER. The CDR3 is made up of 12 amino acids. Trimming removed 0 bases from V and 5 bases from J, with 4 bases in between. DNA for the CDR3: TGCGCCAGCAGCCAAGATTCATATGGCTACACCTTC. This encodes CASSQDSYGYTF.

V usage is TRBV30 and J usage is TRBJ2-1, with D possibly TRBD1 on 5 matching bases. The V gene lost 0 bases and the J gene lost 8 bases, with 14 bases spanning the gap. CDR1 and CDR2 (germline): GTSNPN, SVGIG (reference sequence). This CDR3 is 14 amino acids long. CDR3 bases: TGTGCCTGGAGTGTACGGACATGGGGCGATGAGCAGTTCTTC. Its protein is CAWSVRTWGDEQFF.

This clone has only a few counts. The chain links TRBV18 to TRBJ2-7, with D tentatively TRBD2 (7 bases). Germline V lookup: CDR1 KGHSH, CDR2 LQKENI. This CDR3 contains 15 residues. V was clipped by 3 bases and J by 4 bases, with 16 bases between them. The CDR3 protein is CASSPGGAQVYEQYF. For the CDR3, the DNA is TGTGCCAGCTCACCTGGGGGGGCGCAAGTTTACGAGCAGTACTTC.